Below, one T cell receptor (beta chain) is given with its context. The antigen remains undetermined. These data originate in a study of blood T cells in healthy people across ages. A second about 6 to 11 cycle PCR used barcoded and J-beta primers. TCRdb processed the 5' RACE reads anew with MiXCR; each CDR3 protein has one entry. This sample has some 1.5 million distinct CDR3 sequences; approximately 43% occur once, and the top ten carry less than 5%. The V end was cut by 4 bases, the J end by 3 bases, with 6 bases between. CDR1 and CDR2 (germline): SQVTM, ANQGSEA. The CDR3 covers 11 residues. Findings of the study overall: Strong correlation existed between TCR beta diversity and naive T cell percentage.

The authors drew around 9.3 milliliters of peripheral blood from each donor. The sequencing sample was made of blood. The origin of this receptor is a woman under 30 in good health. The rearrangement links TRBV29-1 to TRBJ1-2, with D uncertain. As DNA, the CDR3 is TGCAGCGTTGGAGGGCACTATGGCTACACCTTC. Its translation is CSVGGHYGYTF.